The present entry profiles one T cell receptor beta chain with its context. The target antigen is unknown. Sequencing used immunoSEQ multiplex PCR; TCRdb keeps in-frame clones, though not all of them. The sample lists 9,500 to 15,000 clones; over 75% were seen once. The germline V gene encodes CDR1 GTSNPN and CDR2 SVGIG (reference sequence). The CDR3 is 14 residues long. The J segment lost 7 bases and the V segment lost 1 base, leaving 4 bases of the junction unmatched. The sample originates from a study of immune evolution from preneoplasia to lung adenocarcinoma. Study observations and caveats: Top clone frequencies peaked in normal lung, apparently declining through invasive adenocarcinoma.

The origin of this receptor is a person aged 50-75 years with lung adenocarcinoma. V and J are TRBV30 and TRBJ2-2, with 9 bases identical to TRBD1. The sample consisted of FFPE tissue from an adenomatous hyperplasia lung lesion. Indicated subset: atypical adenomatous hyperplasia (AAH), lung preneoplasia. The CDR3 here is CAWSEQGAIGELFF. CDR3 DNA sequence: TGTGCCTGGAGTGAACAGGGGGCCATCGGGGAGCTGTTTTTT.